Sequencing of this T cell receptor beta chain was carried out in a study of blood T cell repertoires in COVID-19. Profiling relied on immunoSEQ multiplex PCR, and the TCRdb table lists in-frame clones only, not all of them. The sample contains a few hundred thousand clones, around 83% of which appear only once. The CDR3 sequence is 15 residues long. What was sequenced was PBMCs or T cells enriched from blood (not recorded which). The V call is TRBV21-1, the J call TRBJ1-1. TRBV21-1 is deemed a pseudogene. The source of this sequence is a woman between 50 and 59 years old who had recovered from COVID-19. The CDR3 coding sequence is TGTGCCAGCAGCCTCCCGGGGGGGCCGAACACTGAAGCTTTCTTT. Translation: CASSLPGGPNTEAFF.